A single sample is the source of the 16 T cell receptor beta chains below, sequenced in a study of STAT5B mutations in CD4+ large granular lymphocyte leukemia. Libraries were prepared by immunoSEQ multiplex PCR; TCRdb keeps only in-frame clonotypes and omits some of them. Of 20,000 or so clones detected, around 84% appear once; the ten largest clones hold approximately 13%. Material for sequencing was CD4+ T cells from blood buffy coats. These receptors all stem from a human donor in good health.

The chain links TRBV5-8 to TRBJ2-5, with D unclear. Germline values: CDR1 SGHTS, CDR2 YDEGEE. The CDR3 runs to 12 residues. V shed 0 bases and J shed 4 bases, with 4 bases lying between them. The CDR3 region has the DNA TGTGCCAGCAGCTTGGTTAGAGAGACCCAGTACTTC. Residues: CASSLVRETQYF. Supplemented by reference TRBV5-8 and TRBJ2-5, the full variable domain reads EAGVTQSPTHLIKTRGQQATLRCSPISGHTSVYWYQQALGLGLQFLLWYDEGEERNRGNFPPRFSGRQFPNYSSELNVNALELEDSALYLCASSLVRETQYFGPGTRLLVL.

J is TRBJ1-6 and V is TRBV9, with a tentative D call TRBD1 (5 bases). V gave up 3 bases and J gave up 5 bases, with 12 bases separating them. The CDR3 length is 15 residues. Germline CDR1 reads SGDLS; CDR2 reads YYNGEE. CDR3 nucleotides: TGTGCCAGCAGCGATGTCGGGGGTGATAATTCACCCCTCCACTTT. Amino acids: CASSDVGGDNSPLHF.

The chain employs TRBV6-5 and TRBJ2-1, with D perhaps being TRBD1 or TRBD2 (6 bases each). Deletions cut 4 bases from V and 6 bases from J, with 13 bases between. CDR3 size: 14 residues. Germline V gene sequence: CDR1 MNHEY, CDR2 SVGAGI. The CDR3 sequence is CASSSYRGRNEQFF. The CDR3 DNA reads TGTGCCAGCAGTTCCTACCGGGGGCGCAATGAGCAGTTCTTC.

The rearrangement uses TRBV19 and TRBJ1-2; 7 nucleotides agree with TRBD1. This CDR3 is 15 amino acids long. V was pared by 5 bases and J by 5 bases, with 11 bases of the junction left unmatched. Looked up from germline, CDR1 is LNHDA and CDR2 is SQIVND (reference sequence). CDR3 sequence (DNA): TGTGCCAGTAGTTTCACCGGGACAGCTCTTTATGGCTACACCTTC. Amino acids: CASSFTGTALYGYTF.

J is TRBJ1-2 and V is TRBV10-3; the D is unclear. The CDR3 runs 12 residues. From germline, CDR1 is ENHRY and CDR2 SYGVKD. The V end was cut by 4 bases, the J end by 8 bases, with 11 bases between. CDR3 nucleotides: TGTGCCATCAGTGGGCAGGCATCGGGCTACACCTTC. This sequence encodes CAISGQASGYTF.

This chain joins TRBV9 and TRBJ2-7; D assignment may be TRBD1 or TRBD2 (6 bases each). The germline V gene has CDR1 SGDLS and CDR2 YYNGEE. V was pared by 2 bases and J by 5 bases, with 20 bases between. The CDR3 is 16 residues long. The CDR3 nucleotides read TGTGCCAGCAGCGTGAGGGGGGTCGGGAGAGTCGACGAGCAGTACTTC. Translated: CASSVRGVGRVDEQYF.

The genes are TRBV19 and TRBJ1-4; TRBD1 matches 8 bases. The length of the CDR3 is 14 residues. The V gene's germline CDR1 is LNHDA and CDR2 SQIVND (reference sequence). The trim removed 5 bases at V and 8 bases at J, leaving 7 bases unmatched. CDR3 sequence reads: CASSFQGAREKLFF. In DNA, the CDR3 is TGTGCCAGTAGTTTCCAGGGGGCCAGGGAAAAACTGTTTTTT.

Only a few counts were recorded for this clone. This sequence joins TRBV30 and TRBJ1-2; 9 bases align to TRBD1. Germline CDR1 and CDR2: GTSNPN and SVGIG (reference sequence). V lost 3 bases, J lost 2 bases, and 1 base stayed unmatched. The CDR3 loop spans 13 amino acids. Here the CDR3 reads CAWRQGANYGYTF. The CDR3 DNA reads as TGTGCCTGGAGACAGGGGGCGAACTATGGCTACACCTTC. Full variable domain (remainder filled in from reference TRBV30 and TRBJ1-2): SQTIHQWPATLVQPVGSPLSLECTVEGTSNPNLYWYRQAAGRGLQLLFYSVGIGQISSEVPQNLSASRPQDRQFILSSKKLLLSDSGFYLCAWRQGANYGYTFGSGTRLTVV.

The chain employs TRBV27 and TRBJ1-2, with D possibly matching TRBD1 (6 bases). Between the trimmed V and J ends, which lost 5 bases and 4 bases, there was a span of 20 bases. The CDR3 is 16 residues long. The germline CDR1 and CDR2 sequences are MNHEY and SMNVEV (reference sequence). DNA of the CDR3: TGTGCCAGCAGTCATTTGCTCGTCGGGGGCTTCTATGGCTACACCTTC. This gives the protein CASSHLLVGGFYGYTF.

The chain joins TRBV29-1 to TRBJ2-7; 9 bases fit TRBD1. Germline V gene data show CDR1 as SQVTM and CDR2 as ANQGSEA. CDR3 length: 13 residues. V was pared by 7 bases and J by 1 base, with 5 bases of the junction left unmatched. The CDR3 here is CSGGTGISYEQYF. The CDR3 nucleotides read TGCAGCGGGGGGACAGGGATATCCTACGAGCAGTACTTC.

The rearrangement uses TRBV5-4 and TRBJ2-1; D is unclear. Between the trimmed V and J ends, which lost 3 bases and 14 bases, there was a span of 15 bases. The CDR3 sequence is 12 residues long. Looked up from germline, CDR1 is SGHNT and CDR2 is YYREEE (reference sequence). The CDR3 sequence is CASSSLDSSEFF. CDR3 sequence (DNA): TGTGCCAGCAGCTCCCTCGACTCGTCGGAGTTCTTC.

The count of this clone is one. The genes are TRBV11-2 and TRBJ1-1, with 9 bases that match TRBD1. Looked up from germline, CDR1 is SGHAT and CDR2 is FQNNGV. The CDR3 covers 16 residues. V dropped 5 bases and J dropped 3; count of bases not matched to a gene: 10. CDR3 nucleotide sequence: TGTGCCAGCAGCCCGAAACAGGGGGCGCCGGACACTGAAGCTTTCTTT. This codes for CASSPKQGAPDTEAFF.

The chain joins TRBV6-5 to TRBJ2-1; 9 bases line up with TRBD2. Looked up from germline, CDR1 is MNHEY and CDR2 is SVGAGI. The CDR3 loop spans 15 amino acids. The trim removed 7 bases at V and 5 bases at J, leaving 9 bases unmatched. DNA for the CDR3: TGTGCCAGCACCCCGACTAGCGGTCCTCACAATGAGCAGTTCTTC. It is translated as CASTPTSGPHNEQFF.

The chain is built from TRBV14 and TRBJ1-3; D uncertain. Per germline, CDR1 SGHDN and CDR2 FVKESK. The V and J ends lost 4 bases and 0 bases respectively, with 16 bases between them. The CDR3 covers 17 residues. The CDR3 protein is CASSRAYGSLSGNTIYF. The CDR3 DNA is TGTGCCAGCAGCCGGGCTTACGGCTCCCTCTCTGGAAACACCATATATTTT.

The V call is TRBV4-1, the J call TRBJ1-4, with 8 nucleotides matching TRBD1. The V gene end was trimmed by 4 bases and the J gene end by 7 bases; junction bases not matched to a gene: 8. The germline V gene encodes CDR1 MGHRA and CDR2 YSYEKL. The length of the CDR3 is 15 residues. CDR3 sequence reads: CASSPQQGGVEKLFF. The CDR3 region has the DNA TGCGCCAGCAGCCCACAACAGGGGGGAGTTGAAAAACTGTTTTTT.

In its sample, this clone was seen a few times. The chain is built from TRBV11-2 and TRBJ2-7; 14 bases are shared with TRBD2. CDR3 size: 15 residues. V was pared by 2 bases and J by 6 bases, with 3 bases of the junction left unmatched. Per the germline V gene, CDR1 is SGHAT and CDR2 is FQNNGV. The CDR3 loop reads CASSLPGTSGSEQYF. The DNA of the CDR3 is TGTGCCAGCAGCTTACCCGGGACTAGCGGGAGCGAGCAGTACTTC. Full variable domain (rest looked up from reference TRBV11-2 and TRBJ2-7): EAGVAQSPRYKIIEKRQSVAFWCNPISGHATLYWYQQILGQGPKLLIQFQNNGVVDDSQLPKDRFSAERLKGVDSTLKIQPAKLEDSAVYLCASSLPGTSGSEQYFGPGTRLTVT.